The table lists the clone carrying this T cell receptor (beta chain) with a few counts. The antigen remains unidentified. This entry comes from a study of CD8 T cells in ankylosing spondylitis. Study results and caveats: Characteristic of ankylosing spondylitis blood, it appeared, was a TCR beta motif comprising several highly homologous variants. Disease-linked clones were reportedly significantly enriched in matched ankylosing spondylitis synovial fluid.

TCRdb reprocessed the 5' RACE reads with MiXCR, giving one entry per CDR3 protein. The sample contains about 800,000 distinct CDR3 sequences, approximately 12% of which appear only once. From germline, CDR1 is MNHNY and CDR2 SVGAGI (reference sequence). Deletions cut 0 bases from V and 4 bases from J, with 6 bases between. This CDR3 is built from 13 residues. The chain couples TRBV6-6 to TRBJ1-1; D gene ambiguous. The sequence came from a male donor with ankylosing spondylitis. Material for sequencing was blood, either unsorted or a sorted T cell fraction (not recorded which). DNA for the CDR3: TGTGCCAGCAGTTACTCGCCGAGCACTGAAGCTTTCTTT. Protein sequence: CASSYSPSTEAFF.